The source of this T cell receptor beta chain is a study of low-dose radiotherapy and immunotherapy resistance in tumors. Overall study context: 1 Gy per fraction was delivered to Cohort 2 every two weeks, for 13 Gy total over 26 weeks.

Stated time point: after trial treatment. Treatment indicated: LDRT plus nivolumab, ipilimumab, low-dose cyclophosphamide and aspirin (RACIN trial). This clonotype has only a few counts. Primers used for first-strand cDNA, a TRAV- and TRBV-specific set, covered both alpha and beta chains. TCR amplification used 20 PCR cycles, a constant-region primer and a V-primer adapter. TCRdb fed the reads into MiXCR, producing one record per CDR3 protein. The sample has 30,000 to 45,000 distinct CDR3 sequences, less than 25% seen once. The TCR sequence derives from a female donor with ovarian cancer. Specimen: PBMCs, collected after low-dose radiotherapy plus immunotherapy.

The CDR3 DNA reads as TGTGCCATCAGTTACACAGGGGGGACTGAAGCTTTCTTT. It is translated as CAISYTGGTEAFF. The genes are TRBV10-3 and TRBJ1-1; 8 positions agree with TRBD1. The CDR3 is 13 residues long. V was clipped by 5 bases and J by 5 bases; unmatched bases: 4. Germline V gene data show CDR1 as ENHRY and CDR2 as SYGVKD.